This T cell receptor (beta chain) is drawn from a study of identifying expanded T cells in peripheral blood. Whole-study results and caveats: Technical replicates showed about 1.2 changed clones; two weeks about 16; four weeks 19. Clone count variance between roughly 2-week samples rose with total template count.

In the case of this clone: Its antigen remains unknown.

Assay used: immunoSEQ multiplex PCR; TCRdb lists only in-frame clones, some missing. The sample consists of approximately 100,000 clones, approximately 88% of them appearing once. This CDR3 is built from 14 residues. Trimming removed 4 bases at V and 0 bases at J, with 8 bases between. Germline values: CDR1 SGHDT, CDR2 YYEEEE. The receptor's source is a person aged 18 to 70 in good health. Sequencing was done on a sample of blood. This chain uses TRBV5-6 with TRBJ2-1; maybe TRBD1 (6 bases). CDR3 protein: CASSRTDSYNEQFF. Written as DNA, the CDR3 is TGTGCCAGCAGCCGGACAGACTCCTACAATGAGCAGTTCTTC. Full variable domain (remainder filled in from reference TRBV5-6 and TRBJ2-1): DAGVTQSPTHLIKTRGQQVTLRCSPKSGHDTVSWYQQALGQGPQFIFQYYEEEERQRGNFPDRFSGHQFPNYSSELNVNALLLGDSALYLCASSRTDSYNEQFFGPGTRLTVL.